Reported below is one T cell receptor (beta chain). What it binds is unknown. A much more abundant neighbour one base away suggests this may be a read error. Multiplex PCR with BIOMED2 TRB-A/B primer pools amplified TRB rearrangements. MiXCR was run by TCRdb on the multiplex PCR reads, yielding one entry per CDR3 protein. The data contain over 15,000 distinct CDR3 sequences, over 25% of them seen just once; the ten biggest clones take up 3.5% to 4.5%. From blood, about 240-550 ng of genomic DNA served as TRB template. The data belong to a study of T and B cells in COVID-19 patients. Study outcomes and limitations: Early severe-case samples and blood from mildly ill patients during symptoms were in short supply. In COVID-19 patients, T cell receptor beta variable and joining gene use was reportedly strongly skewed.

This receptor was taken from a human donor who had recovered from COVID-19. The sequencing sample was made of blood.

The CDR3 protein is CASARDTYLPGANVLTF. The CDR3 region has the DNA TGTGCCAGCGCCCGGGACACTTACCTCCCTGGGGCCAACGTCCTGACTTTC. V and J are TRBV6-5 and TRBJ2-6; a weak D match, TRBD1 (6 bases). Germline lookup yields CDR1 MNHEY and CDR2 SVGAGI. The ends were cut back, 8 bases at V and 2 bases at J, with 19 bases in the middle. The CDR3 extends over 17 amino acids.